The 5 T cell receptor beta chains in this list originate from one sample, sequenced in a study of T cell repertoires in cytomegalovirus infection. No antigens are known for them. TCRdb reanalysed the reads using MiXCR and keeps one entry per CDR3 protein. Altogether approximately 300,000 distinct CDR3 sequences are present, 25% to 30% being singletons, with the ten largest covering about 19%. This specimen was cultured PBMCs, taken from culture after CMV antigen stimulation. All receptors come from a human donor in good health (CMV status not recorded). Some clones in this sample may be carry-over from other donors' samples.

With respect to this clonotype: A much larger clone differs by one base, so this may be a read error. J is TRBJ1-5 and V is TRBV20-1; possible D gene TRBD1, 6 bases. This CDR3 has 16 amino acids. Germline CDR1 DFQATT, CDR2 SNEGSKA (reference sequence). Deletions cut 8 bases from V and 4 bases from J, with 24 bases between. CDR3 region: CSTHSAGTQRNQPQHF. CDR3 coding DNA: TGCAGTACACATTCCGCCGGGACACAGAGGAATCAGCCCCAGCATTTT.

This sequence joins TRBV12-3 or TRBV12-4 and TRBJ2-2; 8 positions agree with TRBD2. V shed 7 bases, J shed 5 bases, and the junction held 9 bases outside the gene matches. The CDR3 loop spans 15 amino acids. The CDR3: CASNLGLGETGELFF. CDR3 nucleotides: TGTGCCAGCAATTTGGGACTAGGGGAAACCGGGGAGCTGTTTTTT.

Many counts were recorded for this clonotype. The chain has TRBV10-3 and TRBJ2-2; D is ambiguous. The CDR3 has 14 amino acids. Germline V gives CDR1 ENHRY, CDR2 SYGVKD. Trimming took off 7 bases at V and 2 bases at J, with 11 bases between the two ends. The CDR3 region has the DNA TGTGCCATCAAGAATTCACGCAACACCGGGGAGCTGTTTTTT. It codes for CAIKNSRNTGELFF.

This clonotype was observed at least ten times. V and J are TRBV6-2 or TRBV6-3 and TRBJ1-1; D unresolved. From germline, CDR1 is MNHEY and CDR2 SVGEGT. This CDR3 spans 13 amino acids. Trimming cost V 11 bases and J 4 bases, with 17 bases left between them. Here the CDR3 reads CAAVRGSSTEAFF. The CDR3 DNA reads TGTGCCGCGGTCCGGGGAAGCAGCACTGAAGCTTTCTTT.

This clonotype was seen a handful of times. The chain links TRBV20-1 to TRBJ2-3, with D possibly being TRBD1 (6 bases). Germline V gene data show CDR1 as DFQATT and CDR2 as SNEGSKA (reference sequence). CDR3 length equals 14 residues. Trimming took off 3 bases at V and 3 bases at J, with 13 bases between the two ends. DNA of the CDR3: TGCAGTGCTAGTCCAGGGGAGTGGACAGATACGCAGTATTTT. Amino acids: CSASPGEWTDTQYF.